This passage covers 22 T cell receptor beta chains from one sample sequenced in a study of blood T cell repertoires in COVID-19. Measured with immunoSEQ multiplex PCR; TCRdb has only the in-frame clones, and not every one. The table lists 90,000 to 140,000 clones, 81% of them singletons, with less than 45% in the top ten. Material for sequencing was peripheral blood. The receptors were gathered from a man older than 75 with acute or convalescent COVID-19.

The J gene is TRBJ1-4, the V gene TRBV6-6; D is unclear. V was cut by 10 bases and J by 5 bases, with 14 bases left in between. The germline CDR1 and CDR2 sequences are MNHNY and SVGAGI (reference sequence). The CDR3 consists of 13 residues. The CDR3 reads CATRWAGNEKLFF. DNA for the CDR3: TGTGCCACCCGTTGGGCAGGCAATGAAAAACTGTTTTTT.

The rearrangement links TRBV29-1 to TRBJ2-3, with 13 bases matching TRBD2. J gave up 3 bases and V 6 bases, and 6 bases lay outside the gene matches. Germline V lookup: CDR1 SQVTM, CDR2 ANQGSEA. There are 15 residues in the CDR3. The CDR3 protein is CSVHLGLAGTDTQYF. As DNA, the CDR3 is TGCAGCGTCCATTTGGGACTAGCGGGAACAGATACGCAGTATTTT.

The chain combines TRBV5-8 with TRBJ2-7, with 10 nucleotides matching TRBD1. The junction had 9 bases not matched to a gene; V was cut back by 4 bases and J by 5 bases. Germline lookup yields CDR1 SGHTS and CDR2 YDEGEE. There are 15 residues in the CDR3. In DNA, the CDR3 is TGTGCCAGCAGCGCGACCGGGACAGGGGCACACGAGCAGTACTTC. Its translation is CASSATGTGAHEQYF.

The V gene is TRBV6-5, the J gene TRBJ1-3, with unresolved D. Germline CDR1 MNHEY, CDR2 SVGAGI. Trimming left V 0 bases short and J 0 bases short, with 9 bases between. This CDR3 spans 16 amino acids. CDR3 loop: CASSYSRVSSGNTIYF. The CDR3 region has the DNA TGTGCCAGCAGTTACTCGAGAGTAAGCTCTGGAAACACCATATATTTT.

This clone came up many times. J is TRBJ1-2 and V is TRBV5-1, with D possibly being TRBD1 (6 bases). The CDR3 sequence is 14 residues long. CDR1 SGHRS and CDR2 YFSETQ come from the germline V gene. V gave up 0 bases and J gave up 2 bases, with 8 bases separating them. The CDR3 spells CASSLGTENYGYTF. Here the CDR3 DNA reads TGCGCCAGCAGCTTGGGGACAGAGAACTATGGCTACACCTTC.

The V gene is TRBV28, the J gene TRBJ2-5; 7 bases map to TRBD1. The CDR3 has 15 amino acids. Per germline, CDR1 MDHEN and CDR2 SYDVKM. J was trimmed by 2 bases and V by 1 base; bases with no gene match: 4. The CDR3, as DNA: TGTGCCAGCAGTTTATTGGGACAGCGACAAGAGACCCAGTACTTC. It translates to CASSLLGQRQETQYF. Complete variable domain (other parts from reference TRBV28 and TRBJ2-5): DVKVTQSSRYLVKRTGEKVFLECVQDMDHENMFWYRQDPGLGLRLIYFSYDVKMKEKGDIPEGYSVSREKKERFSLILESASTNQTSMYLCASSLLGQRQETQYFGPGTRLLVL.

The rearrangement links TRBV6-5 to TRBJ2-1; possibly TRBD1 for D (6 bases). V was pared by 4 bases and J by 12 bases, with 13 bases between. Germline V gene sequence: CDR1 MNHEY, CDR2 SVGAGI. The CDR3 is made up of 12 amino acids. Here the CDR3 DNA reads TGTGCCAGCAGTTGGGCAGGACAGACGCAGTTCTTC. Its protein is CASSWAGQTQFF.

In nucleotides, the CDR3 is TGTGCCAGCAGCTTAGGGACAGTCTCCACCGGGGAGCTGTTTTTT. Amino acid sequence: CASSLGTVSTGELFF. The gene calls are TRBV7-3 and TRBJ2-2; 7 bases map to TRBD1. V lost 2 bases, J lost 4 bases, and 4 bases stayed unmatched. The CDR3 totals 15 residues. CDR1 is SGHTA and CDR2 is FQGTGA in the germline V gene.

This clone occurred once. The J gene is TRBJ1-2, the V gene TRBV6-2 or TRBV6-3; the D gene is possibly TRBD1 (6 bases). The CDR3 consists of 13 residues. Germline V gives CDR1 MNHEY, CDR2 SVGEGT. V shed 5 bases and J shed 4 bases, with 11 bases lying between them. Written as DNA, the CDR3 is TGTGCCAGCAGTCTACAGGGAAGCTATGGCTACACCTTC. This sequence encodes CASSLQGSYGYTF.

The J gene is TRBJ1-1, the V gene TRBV2, with TRBD1 as a possible D gene (6 bases). CDR3 length: 14 amino acids. The ends were cut back, 5 bases at V and 3 bases at J, with 13 bases in the middle. Germline CDR1 SNHLY, CDR2 FYNNEI. This CDR3 is CASSLQGRDTEAFF. CDR3 coding DNA: TGTGCCAGCAGTCTACAGGGAAGAGACACTGAAGCTTTCTTT.

The J gene is TRBJ2-2, the V gene TRBV5-1; 7 nucleotides match TRBD2. Trimming took 1 base from V and 0 from J; bases not matched to a gene: 0. Looked up from germline, CDR1 is SGHRS and CDR2 is YFSETQ. CDR3 length equals 15 residues. CDR3 amino acids: CASSLLAANTGELFF. The DNA of the CDR3 is TGCGCCAGCAGCTTGCTAGCGGCGAACACCGGGGAGCTGTTTTTT.

This chain uses TRBV10-3 with TRBJ1-4; 8 bases are shared with TRBD1. CDR1 ENHRY and CDR2 SYGVKD come from the germline V gene. The CDR3 covers 12 residues. V dropped 9 bases and J dropped 6; count of bases not matched to a gene: 3. Here the CDR3 reads CAIQGGDEKLFF. In nucleotides, the CDR3 is TGTGCCATACAGGGGGGAGATGAAAAACTGTTTTTT.

V usage is TRBV5-1 and J usage is TRBJ1-1, with D maybe TRBD1 (5 bases). Germline assignment: CDR1 SGHRS and CDR2 YFSETQ. Between the trimmed V and J ends, which lost 3 bases and 5 bases, there was a span of 14 bases. The CDR3 totals 14 residues. The CDR3 protein is CASSSLKTGTEAFF. The DNA for the CDR3 is TGCGCCAGCAGCTCCCTCAAAACAGGAACTGAAGCTTTCTTT.

The V call is TRBV5-1, the J call TRBJ2-2; 7 bases match TRBD1. The CDR3 is 16 residues long. J gave up 6 bases and V 3 bases, and 11 bases lay outside the gene matches. Looked up from germline, CDR1 is SGHRS and CDR2 is YFSETQ. The CDR3 DNA follows: TGCGCCAGCAGCTGGGGTCCGACAGGGTCGGCCGGGGAGCTGTTTTTT. It translates to CASSWGPTGSAGELFF.

J is TRBJ2-2 and V is TRBV30; D is ambiguous. V was pared by 3 bases and J by 2 bases, with 16 bases between. The CDR3 sequence is 16 residues long. Germline CDR1 GTSNPN, CDR2 SVGIG (reference sequence). CDR3 sequence (DNA): TGTGCCTGGAGGCGGTTTGGAACCCCTAACACCGGGGAGCTGTTTTTT. It specifies CAWRRFGTPNTGELFF.

This chain connects TRBV7-2 to TRBJ2-3; TRBD2 is a possible D gene (6 bases). This CDR3 has 16 amino acids. CDR1 SGHTA and CDR2 FQGNSA come from the germline V gene. The ends were cut back, 1 base at V and 5 bases at J, with 16 bases in the middle. CDR3 sequence: CASSLGWRDRVDTQYF. The CDR3 DNA reads TGTGCCAGCAGCTTAGGGTGGCGGGATAGGGTAGATACGCAGTATTTT.

The genes are TRBV29-1 and TRBJ2-5; 8 bases are a match to TRBD2. CDR1 is SQVTM, CDR2 ANQGSEA, per germline. The CDR3 length is 12 residues. CDR3 sequence (DNA): TGCAGTGTTCTAGCGGGTAGCGAGACCCAGTACTTC. It specifies CSVLAGSETQYF.

This chain joins TRBV5-4 and TRBJ1-4; the D gene is possibly TRBD1 (6 bases). V shed 4 bases and J shed 10 bases, with 17 bases lying between them. This CDR3 region has 14 residues. Germline loops: CDR1 SGHNT, CDR2 YYREEE (reference sequence). Here the CDR3 DNA reads TGTGCCAGCAGCCTGACAGGAGGCCTCGGAAAACTGTTTTTT. Protein product: CASSLTGGLGKLFF.

This clone was observed a few times. The rearrangement uses TRBV28 and TRBJ2-7; 9 bases align to TRBD2. The trim removed 2 bases at V and 3 bases at J, leaving 2 bases unmatched. The CDR3 covers 14 residues. Germline loops: CDR1 MDHEN, CDR2 SYDVKM. The CDR3 DNA reads as TGTGCCAGCAGTTTAGCGGGAGGGATCTACGAGCAGTACTTC. Translating it yields CASSLAGGIYEQYF.

This chain connects TRBV5-1 to TRBJ2-3; D call uncertain. The CDR3 contains 12 residues. V lost 4 bases and J lost 0, with 3 bases in between. The germline CDR1 and CDR2 sequences are SGHRS and YFSETQ. The CDR3 sequence: CASSLSTDTQYF. CDR3 nucleotide sequence: TGCGCCAGCAGCCTTAGCACAGATACGCAGTATTTT.

This chain links TRBV4-2 with TRBJ1-2; 7 bases map to TRBD1. The CDR3 has 13 residues. Per germline, CDR1 LGHNA and CDR2 YNFKEQ. The ends lost 3 bases at V and 8 bases at J; junction bases unmatched: 6. The DNA for the CDR3 is TGTGCCAGCAGCCATGGTTGGGACAGAGGCTACACCTTC. The encoded protein is CASSHGWDRGYTF.

This sequence joins TRBV11-2 and TRBJ2-6; 7 bases match TRBD1. The CDR3 spans 19 residues. V shed 2 bases, J shed 1 base, and the junction held 11 bases outside the gene matches. Germline V gene lookup returns CDR1 SGHAT and CDR2 FQNNGV. The CDR3 DNA reads TGTGCCAGCAGCTTAAGGCACCGGGACAGCGATTCTGGGGCCAACGTCCTGACTTTC. Its protein product is CASSLRHRDSDSGANVLTF.